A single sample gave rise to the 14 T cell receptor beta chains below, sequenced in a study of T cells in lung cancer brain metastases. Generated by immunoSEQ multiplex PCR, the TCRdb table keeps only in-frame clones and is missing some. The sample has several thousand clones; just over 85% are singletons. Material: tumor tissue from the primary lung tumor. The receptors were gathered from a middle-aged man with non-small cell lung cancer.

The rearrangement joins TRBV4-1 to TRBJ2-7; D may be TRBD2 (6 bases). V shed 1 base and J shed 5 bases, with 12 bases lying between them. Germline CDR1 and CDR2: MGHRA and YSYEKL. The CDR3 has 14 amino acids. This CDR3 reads CASSQGLGGDEQYF. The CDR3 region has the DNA TGCGCCAGCAGCCAAGGACTCGGAGGGGACGAGCAGTACTTC.

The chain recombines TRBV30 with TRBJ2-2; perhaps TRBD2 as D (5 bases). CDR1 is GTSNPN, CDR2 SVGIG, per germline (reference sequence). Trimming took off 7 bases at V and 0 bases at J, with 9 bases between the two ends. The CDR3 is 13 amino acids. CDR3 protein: CAYRTPNTGELFF. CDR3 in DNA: TGTGCCTATAGGACTCCGAACACCGGGGAGCTGTTTTTT.

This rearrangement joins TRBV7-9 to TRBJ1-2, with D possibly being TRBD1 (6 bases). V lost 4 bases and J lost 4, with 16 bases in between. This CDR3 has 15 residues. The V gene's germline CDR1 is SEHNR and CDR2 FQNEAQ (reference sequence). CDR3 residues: CASSSTRRGVYGYTF. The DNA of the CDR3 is TGTGCCAGCAGCTCCACTCGCAGGGGCGTCTATGGCTACACCTTC.

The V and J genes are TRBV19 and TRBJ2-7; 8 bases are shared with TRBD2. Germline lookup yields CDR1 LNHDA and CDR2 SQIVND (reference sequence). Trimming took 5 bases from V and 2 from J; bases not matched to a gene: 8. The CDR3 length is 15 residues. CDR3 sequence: CASSALEGLAYEQYF. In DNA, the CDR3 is TGTGCCAGTAGTGCCCTAGAGGGACTAGCCTACGAGCAGTACTTC.

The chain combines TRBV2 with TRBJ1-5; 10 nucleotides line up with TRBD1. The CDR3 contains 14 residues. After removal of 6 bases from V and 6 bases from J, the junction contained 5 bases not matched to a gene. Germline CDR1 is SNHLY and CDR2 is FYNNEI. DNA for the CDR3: TGTGCCAGCAGAGGGGACAGGGGAGGTCAGCCCCAGCATTTT. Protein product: CASRGDRGGQPQHF.

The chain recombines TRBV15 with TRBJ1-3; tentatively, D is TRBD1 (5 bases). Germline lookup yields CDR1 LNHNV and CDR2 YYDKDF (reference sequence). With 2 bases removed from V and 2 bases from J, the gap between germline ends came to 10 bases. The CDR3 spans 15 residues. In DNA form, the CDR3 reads TGTGCCACCAGCAGAAGTCAGGGAACTGGAAACACCATATATTTT. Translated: CATSRSQGTGNTIYF.

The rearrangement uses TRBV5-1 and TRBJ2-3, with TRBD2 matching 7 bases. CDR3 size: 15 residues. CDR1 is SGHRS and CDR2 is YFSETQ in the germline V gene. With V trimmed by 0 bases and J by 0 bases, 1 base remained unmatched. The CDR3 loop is CASSLGLASTDTQYF. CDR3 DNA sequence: TGCGCCAGCAGCTTGGGACTAGCCAGCACAGATACGCAGTATTTT.

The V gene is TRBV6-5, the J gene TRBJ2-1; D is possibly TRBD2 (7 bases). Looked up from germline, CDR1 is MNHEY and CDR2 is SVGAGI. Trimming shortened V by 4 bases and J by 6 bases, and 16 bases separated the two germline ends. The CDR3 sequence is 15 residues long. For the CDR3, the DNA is TGTGCCAGCAGTTGGGGGGGGCGGTTTCCCAATGAGCAGTTCTTC. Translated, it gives CASSWGGRFPNEQFF.

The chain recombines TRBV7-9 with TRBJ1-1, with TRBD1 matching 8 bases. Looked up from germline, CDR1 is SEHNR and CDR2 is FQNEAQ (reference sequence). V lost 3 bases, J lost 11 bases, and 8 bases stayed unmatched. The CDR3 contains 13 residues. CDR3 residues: CASSFSGGAGAFF. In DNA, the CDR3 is TGTGCCAGCAGCTTTTCAGGGGGCGCGGGGGCTTTCTTT.

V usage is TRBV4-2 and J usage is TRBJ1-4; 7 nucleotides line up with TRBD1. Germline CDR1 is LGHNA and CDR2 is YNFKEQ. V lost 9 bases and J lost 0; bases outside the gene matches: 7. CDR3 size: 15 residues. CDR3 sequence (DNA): TGTGCCAGTTCCCGGGACAGACCAACTAATGAAAAACTGTTTTTT. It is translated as CASSRDRPTNEKLFF.

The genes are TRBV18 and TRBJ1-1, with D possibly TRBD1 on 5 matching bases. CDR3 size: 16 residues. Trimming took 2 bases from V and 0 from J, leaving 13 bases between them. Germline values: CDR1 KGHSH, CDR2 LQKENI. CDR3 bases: TGTGCCAGCTCACCATTTGAAGGGGCCCTGAACACTGAAGCTTTCTTT. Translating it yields CASSPFEGALNTEAFF.

In DNA form, the CDR3 reads TGTGCCAGCAGCCAGGACCGAGGTGGAGAGACCCAGTACTTC. Protein product: CASSQDRGGETQYF. The chain has TRBV14 and TRBJ2-5; no reliable D call. Germline V gene lookup returns CDR1 SGHDN and CDR2 FVKESK. This CDR3 contains 14 residues. Trimming took 3 bases from V and 4 from J, leaving 12 bases between them.

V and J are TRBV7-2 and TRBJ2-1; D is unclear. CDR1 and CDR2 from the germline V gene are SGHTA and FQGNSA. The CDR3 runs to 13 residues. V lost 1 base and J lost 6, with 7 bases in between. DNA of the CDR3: TGTGCCAGCAGCTTAGTAGTATCCAATGAGCAGTTCTTC. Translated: CASSLVVSNEQFF. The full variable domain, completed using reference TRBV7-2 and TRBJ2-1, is GAGVSQSPSNKVTEKGKDVELRCDPISGHTALYWYRQSLGQGLEFLIYFQGNSAPDKSGLPSDRFSAERTGGSVSTLTIQRTQQEDSAVYLCASSLVVSNEQFFGPGTRLTVL.

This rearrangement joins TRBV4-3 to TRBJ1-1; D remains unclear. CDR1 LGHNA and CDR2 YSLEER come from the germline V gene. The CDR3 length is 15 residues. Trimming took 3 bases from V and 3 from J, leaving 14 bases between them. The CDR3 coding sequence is TGCGCCAGCAGCCAGACCCCCGACGGTTACACTGAAGCTTTCTTT. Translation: CASSQTPDGYTEAFF.